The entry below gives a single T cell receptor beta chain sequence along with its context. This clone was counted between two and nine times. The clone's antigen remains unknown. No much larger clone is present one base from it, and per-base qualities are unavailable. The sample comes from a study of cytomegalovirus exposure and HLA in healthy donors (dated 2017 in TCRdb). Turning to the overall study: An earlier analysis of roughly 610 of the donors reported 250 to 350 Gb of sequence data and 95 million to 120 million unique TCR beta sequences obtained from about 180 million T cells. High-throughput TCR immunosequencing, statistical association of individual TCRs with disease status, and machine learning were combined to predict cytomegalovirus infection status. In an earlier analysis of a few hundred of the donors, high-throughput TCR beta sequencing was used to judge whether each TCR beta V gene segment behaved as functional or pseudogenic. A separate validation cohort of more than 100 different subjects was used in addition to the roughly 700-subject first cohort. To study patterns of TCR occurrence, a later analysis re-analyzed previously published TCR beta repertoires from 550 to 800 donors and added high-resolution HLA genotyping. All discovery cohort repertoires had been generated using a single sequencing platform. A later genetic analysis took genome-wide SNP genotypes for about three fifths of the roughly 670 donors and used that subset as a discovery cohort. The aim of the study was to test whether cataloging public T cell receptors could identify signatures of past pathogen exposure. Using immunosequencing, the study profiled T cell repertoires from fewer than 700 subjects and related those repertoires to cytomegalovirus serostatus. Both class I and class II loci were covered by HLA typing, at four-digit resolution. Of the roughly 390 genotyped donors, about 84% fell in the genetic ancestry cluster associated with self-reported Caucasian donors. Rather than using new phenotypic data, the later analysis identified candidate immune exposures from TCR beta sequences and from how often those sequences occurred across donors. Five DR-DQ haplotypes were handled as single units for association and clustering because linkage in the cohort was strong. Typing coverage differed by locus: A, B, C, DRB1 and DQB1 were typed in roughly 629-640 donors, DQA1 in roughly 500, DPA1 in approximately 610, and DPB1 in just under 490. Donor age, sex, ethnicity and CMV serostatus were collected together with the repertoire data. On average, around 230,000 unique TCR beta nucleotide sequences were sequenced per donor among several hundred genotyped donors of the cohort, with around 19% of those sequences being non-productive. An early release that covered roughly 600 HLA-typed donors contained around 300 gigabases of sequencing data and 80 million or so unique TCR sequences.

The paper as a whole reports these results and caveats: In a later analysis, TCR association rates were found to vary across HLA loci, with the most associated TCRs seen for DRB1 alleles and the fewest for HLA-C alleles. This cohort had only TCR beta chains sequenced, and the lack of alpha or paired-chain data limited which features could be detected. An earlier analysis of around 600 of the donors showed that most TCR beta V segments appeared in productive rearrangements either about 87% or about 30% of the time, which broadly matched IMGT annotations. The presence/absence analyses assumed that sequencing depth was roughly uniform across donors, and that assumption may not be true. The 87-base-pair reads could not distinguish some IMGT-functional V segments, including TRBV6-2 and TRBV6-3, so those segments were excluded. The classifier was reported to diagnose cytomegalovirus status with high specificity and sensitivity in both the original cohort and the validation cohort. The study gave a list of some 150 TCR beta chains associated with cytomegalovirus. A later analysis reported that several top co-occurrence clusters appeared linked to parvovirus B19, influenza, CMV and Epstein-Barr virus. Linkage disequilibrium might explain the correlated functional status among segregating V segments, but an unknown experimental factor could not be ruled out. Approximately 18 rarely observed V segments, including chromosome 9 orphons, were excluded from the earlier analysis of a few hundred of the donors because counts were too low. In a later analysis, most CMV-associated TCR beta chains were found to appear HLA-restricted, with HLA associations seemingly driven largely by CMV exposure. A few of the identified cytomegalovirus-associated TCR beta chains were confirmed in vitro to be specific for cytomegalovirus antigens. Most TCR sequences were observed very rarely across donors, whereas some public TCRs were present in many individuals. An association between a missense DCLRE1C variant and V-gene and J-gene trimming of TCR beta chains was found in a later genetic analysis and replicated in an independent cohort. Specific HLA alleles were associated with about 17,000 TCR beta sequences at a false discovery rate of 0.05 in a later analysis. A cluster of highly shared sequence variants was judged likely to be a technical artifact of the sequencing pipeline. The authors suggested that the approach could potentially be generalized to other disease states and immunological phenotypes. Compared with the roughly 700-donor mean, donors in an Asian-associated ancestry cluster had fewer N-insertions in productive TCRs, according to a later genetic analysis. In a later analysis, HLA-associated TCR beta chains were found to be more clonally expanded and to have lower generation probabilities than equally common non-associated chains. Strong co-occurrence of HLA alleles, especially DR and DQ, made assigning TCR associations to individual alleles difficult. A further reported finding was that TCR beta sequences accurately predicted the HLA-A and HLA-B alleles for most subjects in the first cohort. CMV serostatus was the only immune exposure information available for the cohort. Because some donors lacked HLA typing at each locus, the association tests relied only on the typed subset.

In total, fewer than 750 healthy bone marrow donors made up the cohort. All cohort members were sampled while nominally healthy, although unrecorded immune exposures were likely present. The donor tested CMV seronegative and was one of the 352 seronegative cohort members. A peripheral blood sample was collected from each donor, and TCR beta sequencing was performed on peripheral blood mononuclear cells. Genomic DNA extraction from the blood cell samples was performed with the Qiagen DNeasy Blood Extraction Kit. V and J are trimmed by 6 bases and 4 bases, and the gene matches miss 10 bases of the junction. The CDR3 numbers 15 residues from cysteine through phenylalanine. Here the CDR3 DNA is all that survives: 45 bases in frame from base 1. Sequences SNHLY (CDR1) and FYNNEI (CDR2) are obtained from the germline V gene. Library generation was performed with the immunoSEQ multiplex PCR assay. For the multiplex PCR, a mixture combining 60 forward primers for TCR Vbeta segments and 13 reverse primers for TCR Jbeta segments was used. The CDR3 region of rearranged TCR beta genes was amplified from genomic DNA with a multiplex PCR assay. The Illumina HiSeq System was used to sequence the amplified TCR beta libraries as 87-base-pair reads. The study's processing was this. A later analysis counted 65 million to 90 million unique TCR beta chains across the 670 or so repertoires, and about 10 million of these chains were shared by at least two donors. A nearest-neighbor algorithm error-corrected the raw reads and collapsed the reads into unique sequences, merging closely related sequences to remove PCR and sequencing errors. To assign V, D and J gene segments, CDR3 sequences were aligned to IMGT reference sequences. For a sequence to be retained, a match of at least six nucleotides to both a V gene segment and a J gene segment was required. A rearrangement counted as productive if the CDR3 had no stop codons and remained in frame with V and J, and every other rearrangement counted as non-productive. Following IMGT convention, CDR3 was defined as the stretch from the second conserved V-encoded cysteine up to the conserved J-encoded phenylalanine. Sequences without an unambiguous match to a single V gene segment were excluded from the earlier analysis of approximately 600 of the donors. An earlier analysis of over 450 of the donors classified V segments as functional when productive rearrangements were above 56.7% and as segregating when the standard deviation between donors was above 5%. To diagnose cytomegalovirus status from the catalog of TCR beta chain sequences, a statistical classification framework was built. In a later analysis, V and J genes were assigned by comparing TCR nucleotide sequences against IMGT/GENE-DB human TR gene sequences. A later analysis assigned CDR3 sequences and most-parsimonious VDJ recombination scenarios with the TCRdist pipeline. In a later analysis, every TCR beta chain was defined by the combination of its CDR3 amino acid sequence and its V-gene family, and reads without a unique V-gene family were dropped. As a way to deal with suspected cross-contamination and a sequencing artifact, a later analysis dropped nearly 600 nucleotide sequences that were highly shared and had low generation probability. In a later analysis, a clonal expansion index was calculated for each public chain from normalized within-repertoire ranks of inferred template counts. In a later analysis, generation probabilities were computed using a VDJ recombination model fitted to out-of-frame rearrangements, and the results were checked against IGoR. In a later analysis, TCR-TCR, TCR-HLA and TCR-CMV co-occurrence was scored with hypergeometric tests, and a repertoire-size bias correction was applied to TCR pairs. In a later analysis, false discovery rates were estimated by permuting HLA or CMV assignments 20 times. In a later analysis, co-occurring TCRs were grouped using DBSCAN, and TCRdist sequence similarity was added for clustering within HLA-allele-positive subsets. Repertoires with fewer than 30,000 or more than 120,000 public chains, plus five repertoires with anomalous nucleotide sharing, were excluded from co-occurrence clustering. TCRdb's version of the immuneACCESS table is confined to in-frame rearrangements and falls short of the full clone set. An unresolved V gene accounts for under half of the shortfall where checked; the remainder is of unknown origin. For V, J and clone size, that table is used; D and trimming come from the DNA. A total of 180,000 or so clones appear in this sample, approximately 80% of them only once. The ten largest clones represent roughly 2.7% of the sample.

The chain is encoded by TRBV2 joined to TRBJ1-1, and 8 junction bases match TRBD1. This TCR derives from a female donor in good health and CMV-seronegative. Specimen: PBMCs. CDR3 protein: CASRSTTGVGTEAFF. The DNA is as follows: TGTGCCAGCAGATCAACGACAGGGGTGGGCACTGAAGCTTTCTTT.